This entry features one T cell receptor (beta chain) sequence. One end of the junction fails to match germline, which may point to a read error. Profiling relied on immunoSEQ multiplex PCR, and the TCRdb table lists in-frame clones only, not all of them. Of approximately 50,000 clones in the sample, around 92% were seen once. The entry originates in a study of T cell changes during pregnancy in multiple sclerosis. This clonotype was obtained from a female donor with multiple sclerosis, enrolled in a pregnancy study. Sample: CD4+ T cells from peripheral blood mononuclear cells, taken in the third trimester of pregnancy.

CDR3 nucleotides: TGTGCTAGCAGCTTAGAGGGGGGGCTCGAGCAGTACTTC. This encodes CASSLEGGLEQYF. The chain employs TRBV7-7 and TRBJ2-7; tentative D call: TRBD2 (7 bases). The V gene's germline CDR1 is SSHAT and CDR2 FNYEAQ (reference sequence). This CDR3 region has 13 residues.